The 18 T cell receptor beta chains below come from one sample, sequenced in a study of blood T cell repertoires in COVID-19. Profiled with immunoSEQ multiplex PCR; TCRdb holds only in-frame clones, not every one. The sample lists 350,000 or so clones; around four fifths were seen once. The sequenced sample was peripheral blood. The receptors shown here come from a man aged 30-40 years with active or convalescent COVID-19.

V and J are TRBV28 and TRBJ2-1, with TRBD1 identical over 9 bases. V was clipped by 7 bases and J by 3 bases; unmatched bases: 10. In germline, CDR1 is MDHEN, CDR2 SYDVKM. The CDR3 consists of 16 residues. CDR3 sequence (DNA): TGTGCCAGCATTCCTCCGGGACAGGGCTTCTACAATGAGCAGTTCTTC. This gives the protein CASIPPGQGFYNEQFF.

The chain employs TRBV6-6 and TRBJ2-7, with 9 bases fitting TRBD1. Losses at the gene ends were 5 bases for V and 5 bases for J; bases not matched to a gene: 10. The germline gives CDR1 MNHNY, CDR2 SVGAGI (reference sequence). CDR3 length: 15 amino acids. DNA for the CDR3: TGTGCCAGCAGTCTTGAGGGACAGGGTTTTAACGAGCAGTACTTC. Amino acids: CASSLEGQGFNEQYF.

The chain is built from TRBV6-5 and TRBJ1-2, with unresolved D. The V and J ends lost 6 bases and 1 base respectively, with 9 bases between them. The CDR3 consists of 13 residues. The germline V gene encodes CDR1 MNHEY and CDR2 SVGAGI. The CDR3 coding sequence is TGTGCCAGCAGCTCCACAGATAACTATGGCTACACCTTC. This sequence encodes CASSSTDNYGYTF.

The chain carries TRBV6-6 and TRBJ2-1; TRBD1 matches 9 bases. The CDR3 is made up of 13 amino acids. The trim removed 6 bases at V and 7 bases at J, leaving 4 bases unmatched. The germline V gene encodes CDR1 MNHNY and CDR2 SVGAGI (reference sequence). CDR3 residues: CASSRDRVNEQFF. The CDR3 region has the DNA TGTGCCAGCAGCCGGGACAGGGTAAATGAGCAGTTCTTC.

The rearrangement links TRBV28 to TRBJ1-1, with 8 nucleotides matching TRBD1. The CDR3 runs 15 residues. Looked up from germline, CDR1 is MDHEN and CDR2 is SYDVKM. The ends lost 5 bases at V and 1 base at J; junction bases unmatched: 6. The CDR3 spells CASSVRTGSNTEAFF. The CDR3 nucleotides are TGTGCCAGCAGTGTCAGGACAGGGTCGAACACTGAAGCTTTCTTT.

The chain carries TRBV9 and TRBJ1-4, with 7 bases matching TRBD1. The CDR3 is 16 amino acids. The V gene's germline CDR1 is SGDLS and CDR2 YYNGEE. J was trimmed by 0 bases and V by 0 bases; bases with no gene match: 2. CDR3 sequence (DNA): TGTGCCAGCAGCGTAGCACAGGGGACAACTAATGAAAAACTGTTTTTT. Translated: CASSVAQGTTNEKLFF. Together with reference TRBV9 and TRBJ1-4, the CDR3 gives the full variable domain: DSGVTQTPKHLITATGQRVTLRCSPRSGDLSVYWYQQSLDQGLQFLIQYYNGEERAKGNILERFSAQQFPDLHSELNLSSLELGDSALYFCASSVAQGTTNEKLFFGSGTQLSVL.

The CDR3 DNA is TGTGCCAGCAGCTTGGACGGGGGTCCGAAGGAGCAGTACTTC. As protein: CASSLDGGPKEQYF. The chain carries TRBV5-6 and TRBJ2-7, with a possible D match to TRBD2 (6 bases). This CDR3 is built from 14 residues. V shed 0 bases and J shed 7 bases, with 14 bases lying between them. CDR1 and CDR2 from the germline V gene are SGHDT and YYEEEE.

This chain joins TRBV18 and TRBJ1-4, with 8 bases aligning to TRBD1. Per the germline V gene, CDR1 is KGHSH and CDR2 is LQKENI. The CDR3 runs 15 residues. After removal of 6 bases from V and 4 bases from J, the junction contained 7 bases not matched to a gene. CDR3 in DNA: TGTGCCAGCTCTCCCTCAGGGGGCCTTAATGAAAAACTGTTTTTT. It encodes CASSPSGGLNEKLFF.

The chain carries TRBV6-5 and TRBJ2-7, with a tentative D call TRBD2 (5 bases). CDR1 is MNHEY and CDR2 is SVGAGI in the germline V gene. The CDR3 covers 14 residues. The V and J ends lost 0 bases and 3 bases respectively, with 9 bases between them. The chain's CDR3 is CASSYSRDYYEQYF. DNA of the CDR3: TGTGCCAGCAGTTACTCCCGGGATTACTACGAGCAGTACTTC.

This chain links TRBV11-3 with TRBJ1-1; D perhaps matches TRBD1 (5 bases). The CDR3 sequence is 14 residues long. Trimming pared 5 bases from V and 7 bases from J, leaving 17 bases between. Germline lookup yields CDR1 SGHNT and CDR2 YENEEA. The CDR3 coding sequence is TGTGCCAGCAGCCCGGTCAGGGAAACTTTTGAAGCTTTCTTT. Translating it yields CASSPVRETFEAFF.

J is TRBJ2-7 and V is TRBV7-9, with 10 positions matching TRBD2. The CDR3 contains 19 residues. J gave up 0 bases and V 5 bases, and 16 bases lay outside the gene matches. Germline assignment: CDR1 SEHNR and CDR2 FQNEAQ (reference sequence). CDR3 residues: CASSALERGGRNSSYEQYF. In nucleotides, the CDR3 is TGTGCCAGCAGCGCGCTCGAGCGGGGGGGACGTAATAGCTCCTACGAGCAGTACTTC.

The chain carries TRBV20-1 and TRBJ2-1, with D uncertain. The CDR3 is 11 amino acids. Germline CDR1 DFQATT, CDR2 SNEGSKA (reference sequence). Between the trimmed V and J ends, which lost 0 bases and 10 bases, there was a span of 7 bases. CDR3 DNA sequence: TGCAGTGCTAGAGATGGGCCCGAGCAGTTCTTC. Amino acid sequence: CSARDGPEQFF.

This rearrangement joins TRBV19 to TRBJ1-1; 9 bases line up with TRBD1. The V segment lost 5 bases and the J segment 10 bases; nucleotides outside the gene matches: 8. Germline loops: CDR1 LNHDA, CDR2 SQIVND (reference sequence). The CDR3 consists of 13 residues. CDR3 residues: CASSVGQGSVAFF. CDR3 coding DNA: TGTGCCAGTAGTGTCGGACAGGGGAGTGTAGCTTTCTTT.

The chain has TRBV7-2 and TRBJ1-2; TRBD1 matches at 9 bases. There are 16 residues in the CDR3. Trimming at V came to 1 base and at J to 8 bases, leaving 11 bases not matched to a gene. The germline CDR1 and CDR2 sequences are SGHTA and FQGNSA. CDR3 sequence (DNA): TGTGCCAGCAGCTTAGGGCGGGACAGGGCAGGAGCGGGCTACACCTTC. This codes for CASSLGRDRAGAGYTF.

Only one count was recorded for this clone. J is TRBJ2-3 and V is TRBV29-1; possible D gene TRBD1, 6 bases. Germline V gene lookup returns CDR1 SQVTM and CDR2 ANQGSEA. Trimming left V 1 base short and J 2 bases short, with 10 bases between. The CDR3 loop spans 14 amino acids. The chain's CDR3 is CSVEAGQTTDTQYF. As DNA, the CDR3 is TGCAGCGTTGAAGCCGGACAGACCACAGATACGCAGTATTTT.

The chain uses TRBV28 and TRBJ2-1, with TRBD1 matching over 7 bases. V shed 8 bases, J shed 3 bases, and the junction held 4 bases outside the gene matches. The CDR3 totals 13 residues. Germline V gene sequence: CDR1 MDHEN, CDR2 SYDVKM. CDR3 in amino acids: CASVGQNYNEQFF. In nucleotides, the CDR3 is TGTGCCAGCGTGGGACAGAACTACAATGAGCAGTTCTTC.

The V gene is TRBV18, the J gene TRBJ2-7; TRBD1 agrees at 8 bases. V lost 8 bases to trimming and J lost 0 bases; unmatched junction nucleotides: 6. Germline V gene lookup returns CDR1 KGHSH and CDR2 LQKENI. This CDR3 is built from 14 residues. Here the CDR3 DNA reads TGTGCCAGCGTAGGGACAGGCGGCTCCTACGAGCAGTACTTC. Protein sequence: CASVGTGGSYEQYF.

CDR3 DNA: TGTGCCATCAGTGAGCCGACGCGGGGGCACTATGGCTACACCTTC. It translates to CAISEPTRGHYGYTF. The J gene is TRBJ1-2, the V gene TRBV10-3; a possible D gene is TRBD1 (6 bases). V was cut by 2 bases and J by 3 bases, with 13 bases left in between. CDR3 length: 15 residues. CDR1 is ENHRY and CDR2 is SYGVKD in the germline V gene.